The clone carrying this TCR beta chain was detected many times. At one boundary the junction diverges from the germline segment, which might be a read error. This sample is drawn from a study of Graves' ophthalmopathy and Graves' hyperthyroidism. The CDR3 has 16 residues. Germline V lookup: CDR1 DFQATT, CDR2 SNEGSKA (reference sequence). Amplifying from RNA transcripts, the study obtained TCR beta CDR3 regions. Investigators did first-round RT-PCR with HTBI primers, then second-round multiplex PCR. A single record per CDR3 protein comes from TCRdb applying MiXCR to the multiplex PCR reads. The sample consists of 620,000 or so distinct CDR3 sequences, approximately 21% of them appearing once.

The chain has TRBV20-1 and TRBJ2-4, with TRBD2 matching 8 bases. The sequenced material came from peripheral blood. The receptor comes from a woman under 30 with stable Graves' hyperthyroidism. Some clones in this sample may be carry-over from other donors' samples. The CDR3 sequence: CSARELGLGRLDIKYF. In DNA, the CDR3 is TGCAGTGCTAGAGAGTTGGGACTAGGAAGGTTAGACATTAAGTACTTC.